This TCR beta chain was observed in a study of STAT5B mutations in CD4+ large granular lymphocyte leukemia. Broader study findings: Compared with healthy controls (2/35), patient top clones favored TRBV06 (8/27). Patient CD4-sorted repertoires stayed more clonal than healthy ones after leukemic-clone removal.

Control samples were healthy donors' buffy coats. This clone was detected only once. As yet, its antigen is unknown. The CDR3 is 12 residues long. CDR1 is LNHDA, CDR2 SQIVND, per germline (reference sequence). Between the trimmed V and J ends, which lost 7 bases and 3 bases, there was a span of 7 bases. In the original workflow: Lowest detectable productive clonotype frequency was 2.59 x 10-5. This table comes from immunoSEQ multiplex PCR, and its TCRdb copy is limited to in-frame clones, with some not included. V, J and clone size are taken as reported in that table, and D and trimming were inferred from the DNA itself. The top ten hold roughly 2% of the sample, which has roughly 32,000 clones, around three quarters seen once.

The sequencing input was CD4+ T cells from blood buffy coats. V usage is TRBV19 and J usage is TRBJ2-1; D gene ambiguous. The receptor comes from a human donor in good health. DNA of the CDR3: TGTGCCAGTAACGGACGCTACAATGAGCAGTTCTTC. It translates to CASNGRYNEQFF. Drawing the rest from reference TRBV19 and TRBJ2-1, the complete variable domain is DGGITQSPKYLFRKEGQNVTLSCEQNLNHDAMYWYRQDPGQGLRLIYYSQIVNDFQKGDIAEGYSVSREKKESFPLTVTSAQKNPTAFYLCASNGRYNEQFFGPGTRLTVL.